Listed below are T cell receptor beta chains from one sample, sequenced in a study of metastatic and nonmetastatic thyroid tumors. TCRdb re-called the PCR reads with MiXCR. The profile shows about 21,000 clones, 35% to 40% of them singletons. Sequenced input: tumor tissue. Every receptor here comes from a female donor with papillary thyroid cancer or a benign thyroid nodule (not recorded which). Some clones in this sample may be carry-over from other donors' samples. CDR3s include the opening cysteine and the closing phenylalanine or tryptophan. The D gene is left open where the match is weak. Clone size appears in some rows only: once, few, many, or a class for an expanded clone.

v_call: TRBV20-1; clone_size: large; d_call: TRBD2; j_call: TRBJ2-7; cdr3_nt: TGCAGTGCTAGAGATCTCGAGCGGGAGACCTACGAGCAGTACTTC; cdr3_aa: CSARDLERETYEQYF
v_call: TRBV28; clone_size: -; d_call: -; j_call: TRBJ2-7; cdr3_nt: TGTGCCAGCAGTTGGAGTTACTCCTACGAGCAGTACTTC; cdr3_aa: CASSWSYSYEQYF
v_call: TRBV6-1; clone_size: few; d_call: -; j_call: TRBJ2-3; cdr3_nt: TGTGCCAGCAGTGAAGCGTGGGGGACTAGCACAGATACGCAGTATTTT; cdr3_aa: CASSEAWGTSTDTQYF
v_call: TRBV29-1; clone_size: few; d_call: TRBD1; j_call: TRBJ1-1; cdr3_nt: TGCAGCGTTGTGGGGGGAAACAGGGGTCTGAACGGTGAAGCTTTCTTT; cdr3_aa: CSVVGGNRGLNGEAFF
v_call: TRBV20-1; clone_size: -; d_call: TRBD1; j_call: TRBJ1-2; cdr3_nt: TGCAGTGCTAGAGATGACGGAGGGGGCGAATATGGCTACACCTTC; cdr3_aa: CSARDDGGGEYGYTF
v_call: TRBV7-2; clone_size: -; d_call: -; j_call: TRBJ1-2; cdr3_nt: TGTGCCAGCAGCTTAGCGTTCGGTCCTAACTATGGCTACACCTTC; cdr3_aa: CASSLAFGPNYGYTF
v_call: TRBV20-1; clone_size: -; d_call: -; j_call: TRBJ1-5; cdr3_nt: TGCAGTGCTAGAGATCCGGGGGGAAGGCAGCCCCAGCATTTT; cdr3_aa: CSARDPGGRQPQHF
v_call: TRBV12-3/TRBV12-4; clone_size: few; d_call: TRBD1; j_call: TRBJ1-1; cdr3_nt: TGTGCCAGCAGTTTGCAGGGGGCGAACACTGAAGCTTTCTTT; cdr3_aa: CASSLQGANTEAFF
v_call: TRBV6-1; clone_size: few; d_call: TRBD1; j_call: TRBJ1-6; cdr3_nt: TGTGCCAGCAGGGGACAGGGAAATTCACCCCTCCACTTT; cdr3_aa: CASRGQGNSPLHF
v_call: TRBV19; clone_size: few; d_call: -; j_call: TRBJ2-2; cdr3_nt: TGTGCCAGTATCGGGACTCATTACCCCGGGGAGCTGTTTTTT; cdr3_aa: CASIGTHYPGELFF
v_call: TRBV5-1; clone_size: -; d_call: -; j_call: TRBJ1-2; cdr3_nt: TGCGCCAGCAGCTTGGGGGCCGGCAGGGACTACACCTTC; cdr3_aa: CASSLGAGRDYTF
v_call: TRBV11-2; clone_size: -; d_call: -; j_call: TRBJ1-3; cdr3_nt: TGTGCCAGCAGCATAACGGACAGCTCTGGAAACACCATATATTTT; cdr3_aa: CASSITDSSGNTIYF
v_call: TRBV15; clone_size: few; d_call: -; j_call: TRBJ2-5; cdr3_nt: TGTGCCACCAGCGACGTATCGGGAGAGACCCAGTACTTC; cdr3_aa: CATSDVSGETQYF
v_call: TRBV28; clone_size: few; d_call: -; j_call: TRBJ1-2; cdr3_nt: TGTGCCAGCAGTTCCGGGACTTGGCTTGGCTACACCTTC; cdr3_aa: CASSSGTWLGYTF
v_call: TRBV28; clone_size: few; d_call: -; j_call: TRBJ1-6; cdr3_nt: TGTGCCAGCAGGCAGCGGGGGGACCGAAATTCACCCCTCCACTTT; cdr3_aa: CASRQRGDRNSPLHF
v_call: TRBV6-2/TRBV6-3; clone_size: few; d_call: -; j_call: TRBJ2-7; cdr3_nt: TGTGCCAGCAGTTTTGGGGCCACCTACGAGCAGTACTTC; cdr3_aa: CASSFGATYEQYF
v_call: TRBV4-2; clone_size: -; d_call: TRBD1; j_call: TRBJ1-1; cdr3_nt: TGTGCCAGCAGCCAAGGCGAGACAGGGGCATCGGTAACAGCTTTCTTT; cdr3_aa: CASSQGETGASVTAFF
v_call: TRBV6-1; clone_size: -; d_call: -; j_call: TRBJ1-1; cdr3_nt: TGTGCCAGCAGTGACCCGTACAGGGTCCGGAACACTGAAGCTTTCTTT; cdr3_aa: CASSDPYRVRNTEAFF
v_call: TRBV5-1; clone_size: -; d_call: TRBD1; j_call: TRBJ2-3; cdr3_nt: TGCGCCAGCAGCTTCGAACAGGGGGCTAGGGCAGATACGCAGTATTTT; cdr3_aa: CASSFEQGARADTQYF
v_call: TRBV6-1; clone_size: few; d_call: TRBD1; j_call: TRBJ2-4; cdr3_nt: TGTGCCAGCAGTGATAAACCAGGGGGCAAAAACATTCAGTACTTC; cdr3_aa: CASSDKPGGKNIQYF
v_call: TRBV6-1; clone_size: -; d_call: -; j_call: TRBJ1-2; cdr3_nt: TGTGCCAGCAGGACAGGTTTTAACTATGGCTACACCTTC; cdr3_aa: CASRTGFNYGYTF
v_call: TRBV6-5; clone_size: -; d_call: -; j_call: TRBJ2-1; cdr3_nt: TGTGCCAGCAGTTACCTACCCAGGGACATCGGGGGATACAATGAGCAGTTCTTC; cdr3_aa: CASSYLPRDIGGYNEQFF
v_call: TRBV2; clone_size: few; d_call: -; j_call: TRBJ2-1; cdr3_nt: TGTGCCAGCAGTGAAGTGGGGAATGAGCAGTTCTTC; cdr3_aa: CASSEVGNEQFF
v_call: TRBV7-2; clone_size: once; d_call: -; j_call: TRBJ1-1; cdr3_nt: TGTGCCAGCAGCTCAGCCCCCAAAATGAACACTGAAGCTTTCTTT; cdr3_aa: CASSSAPKMNTEAFF
v_call: TRBV11-2; clone_size: -; d_call: TRBD2; j_call: TRBJ2-1; cdr3_nt: TGTGCCAGCAGCTTAGAGAAAGCGGGAGTGGTCTACAATGAGCAGTTCTTC; cdr3_aa: CASSLEKAGVVYNEQFF
v_call: TRBV5-1; clone_size: -; d_call: TRBD2; j_call: TRBJ2-7; cdr3_nt: TGCGCCAGCAGCTCCGCGGGAGTACCCTACGAGCAGTACTTC; cdr3_aa: CASSSAGVPYEQYF
v_call: TRBV20-1; clone_size: -; d_call: -; j_call: TRBJ2-7; cdr3_nt: TGCAGTGTCAGGGGCCAGGGGACCTCCTACGAGCAGTACTTC; cdr3_aa: CSVRGQGTSYEQYF
v_call: TRBV28; clone_size: -; d_call: -; j_call: TRBJ1-1; cdr3_nt: TGTGCCCCGCCGGGATCAGTAACTGAAGCTTTCTTT; cdr3_aa: CAPPGSVTEAFF
v_call: TRBV12-3/TRBV12-4; clone_size: few; d_call: TRBD1; j_call: TRBJ2-2; cdr3_nt: TGTGCCAGCAGTCTGGGGACAGGGGGCTCCGGTGGAACCGGGGAGCTGTTTTTT; cdr3_aa: CASSLGTGGSGGTGELFF
v_call: TRBV30; clone_size: once; d_call: -; j_call: TRBJ1-2; cdr3_nt: TGTGCCTGGAGTGTAAGCGGACGCGGCTACACCTTC; cdr3_aa: CAWSVSGRGYTF
v_call: TRBV11-2; clone_size: few; d_call: TRBD1; j_call: TRBJ1-4; cdr3_nt: TGTGCCAGCAGCTTAGAAGGGGGCGCGGGAGAAAAACTGTTTTTT; cdr3_aa: CASSLEGGAGEKLFF
v_call: TRBV28; clone_size: few; d_call: TRBD1; j_call: TRBJ1-2; cdr3_nt: TGTGCCAGCAGTTTAGGCACAGGGGTCTATGGCTACACCTTC; cdr3_aa: CASSLGTGVYGYTF
v_call: TRBV7-2; clone_size: -; d_call: -; j_call: TRBJ1-1; cdr3_nt: TGTGCCAGCAGCCCTACGGGCACATTGAACACTGAAGCTTTCTTT; cdr3_aa: CASSPTGTLNTEAFF
v_call: TRBV19; clone_size: -; d_call: -; j_call: TRBJ1-5; cdr3_nt: TGTGCCAGTAGTACAACAGGGAAGGGACAGCCCCAGCATTTT; cdr3_aa: CASSTTGKGQPQHF
v_call: TRBV6-1; clone_size: few; d_call: -; j_call: TRBJ1-1; cdr3_nt: TGTGCCAGCAGTCCCCTATCCTACGGCCTAACTGAAGCTTTCTTT; cdr3_aa: CASSPLSYGLTEAFF
v_call: TRBV12-3/TRBV12-4; clone_size: few; d_call: -; j_call: TRBJ1-5; cdr3_nt: TGTGCCACCCAAGGGGGGGGATTGAGTCAGCCCCAGCATTTT; cdr3_aa: CATQGGGLSQPQHF
v_call: TRBV6-1; clone_size: few; d_call: TRBD1; j_call: TRBJ2-1; cdr3_nt: TGTGCCAGCTACAAGGATGGGACAGTCTCCTACAATGAGCAGTTCTTC; cdr3_aa: CASYKDGTVSYNEQFF
v_call: TRBV6-1; clone_size: few; d_call: -; j_call: TRBJ2-7; cdr3_nt: TGTGCCAGCAGTCAGAGGAAGGAGCAGTACTTC; cdr3_aa: CASSQRKEQYF
v_call: TRBV4-1; clone_size: -; d_call: -; j_call: TRBJ2-2; cdr3_nt: TGCGCCAGCAGCCCCCTCACCGGGGAGCTGTTTTTT; cdr3_aa: CASSPLTGELFF
v_call: TRBV7-9; clone_size: -; d_call: TRBD1; j_call: TRBJ1-2; cdr3_nt: TGTGCCAGCAGCCTGGGACAGGCGATGGGCTACACCTTC; cdr3_aa: CASSLGQAMGYTF
v_call: TRBV28; clone_size: few; d_call: -; j_call: TRBJ1-5; cdr3_nt: TGTGCCAGCAGTTTAGGACACCAGCCCCAGCATTTT; cdr3_aa: CASSLGHQPQHF
v_call: TRBV20-1; clone_size: few; d_call: TRBD2; j_call: TRBJ2-1; cdr3_nt: TGCAGTGCTAGAGATGAGGGACTAGCGGGAGGGGATGAGCAGTTCTTC; cdr3_aa: CSARDEGLAGGDEQFF
v_call: TRBV20-1; clone_size: few; d_call: TRBD1; j_call: TRBJ2-6; cdr3_nt: TGCAGTGCTAGAGTCCAGGGGGTTAATGATGGGGCCAACGTCCTGACTTTC; cdr3_aa: CSARVQGVNDGANVLTF
v_call: TRBV6-1; clone_size: few; d_call: -; j_call: TRBJ2-7; cdr3_nt: TGTGCCAGCAGACGACAAGGGACCGACCACTACGAGCAGTACTTC; cdr3_aa: CASRRQGTDHYEQYF
v_call: TRBV4-1; clone_size: -; d_call: TRBD1; j_call: TRBJ1-5; cdr3_nt: TGCGCCAGCAGCCAGAGACAGGGGACAGAACAGCCCCAGCATTTT; cdr3_aa: CASSQRQGTEQPQHF
v_call: TRBV30; clone_size: -; d_call: TRBD1; j_call: TRBJ1-4; cdr3_nt: TGTGCCTGCCAAACTGGACAGGGCAGGGAAAAACTGTTTTTT; cdr3_aa: CACQTGQGREKLFF
v_call: TRBV11-2; clone_size: -; d_call: TRBD1; j_call: TRBJ1-3; cdr3_nt: TGTGCCAGCAGCCCGGACAGGGCCTACTCTGGAAACACCATATATTTT; cdr3_aa: CASSPDRAYSGNTIYF
v_call: TRBV24-1; clone_size: -; d_call: TRBD2; j_call: TRBJ2-1; cdr3_nt: TGTGCCACCAGTGATAATGGACTAGCGGGAGATGAGCAGTTCTTC; cdr3_aa: CATSDNGLAGDEQFF
v_call: TRBV5-6; clone_size: -; d_call: TRBD2; j_call: TRBJ2-3; cdr3_nt: TGTGCCAGCAGCTTAGACACTAGCGGGAGCTCAGATACGCAGTATTTT; cdr3_aa: CASSLDTSGSSDTQYF
v_call: TRBV12-3/TRBV12-4; clone_size: few; d_call: TRBD1; j_call: TRBJ2-1; cdr3_nt: TGTGCCAGCGCACAAGGGGGCTCTAAACCCTACAATGAGCAGTTCTTC; cdr3_aa: CASAQGGSKPYNEQFF
v_call: TRBV12-3/TRBV12-4; clone_size: -; d_call: TRBD2; j_call: TRBJ2-7; cdr3_nt: TGTGCCAGCAGTCCCTCGGGACTATACTACGAGCAGTACTTC; cdr3_aa: CASSPSGLYYEQYF
v_call: TRBV5-8; clone_size: -; d_call: TRBD1; j_call: TRBJ1-4; cdr3_nt: TGTGCCAGCAGCTCCGGACAGGGTTGGGAAAAACTGTTTTTT; cdr3_aa: CASSSGQGWEKLFF
v_call: TRBV27; clone_size: few; d_call: -; j_call: TRBJ1-5; cdr3_nt: TGTGCCACTCCCACCCGAAGACCCGATCAGCCCCAGCATTTT; cdr3_aa: CATPTRRPDQPQHF